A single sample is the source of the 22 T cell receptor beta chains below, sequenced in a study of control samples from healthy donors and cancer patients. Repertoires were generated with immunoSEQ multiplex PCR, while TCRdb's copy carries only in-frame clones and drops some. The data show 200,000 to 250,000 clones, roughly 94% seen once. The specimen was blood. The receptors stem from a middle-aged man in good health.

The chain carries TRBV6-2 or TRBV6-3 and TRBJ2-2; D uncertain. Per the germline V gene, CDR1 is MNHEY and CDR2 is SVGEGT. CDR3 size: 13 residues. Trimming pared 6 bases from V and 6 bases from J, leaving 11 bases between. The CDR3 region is CASSLSRAGELFF. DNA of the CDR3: TGTGCCAGCAGCCTCTCAAGGGCCGGGGAGCTGTTTTTT.

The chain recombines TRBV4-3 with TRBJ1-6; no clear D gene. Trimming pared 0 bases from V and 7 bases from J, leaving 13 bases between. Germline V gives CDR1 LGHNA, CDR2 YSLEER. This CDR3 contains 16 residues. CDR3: CASSQEAGTGNSPLHF. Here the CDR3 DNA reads TGCGCCAGCAGCCAAGAGGCAGGAACGGGGAATTCACCCCTCCACTTT.

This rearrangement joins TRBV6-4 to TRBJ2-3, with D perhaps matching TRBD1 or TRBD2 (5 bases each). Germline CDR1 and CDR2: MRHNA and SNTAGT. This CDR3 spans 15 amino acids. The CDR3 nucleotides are TGTGCTCAGTCGGGGCTCCACGGGAACACAGATACGCAGTATTTT. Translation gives CAQSGLHGNTDTQYF.

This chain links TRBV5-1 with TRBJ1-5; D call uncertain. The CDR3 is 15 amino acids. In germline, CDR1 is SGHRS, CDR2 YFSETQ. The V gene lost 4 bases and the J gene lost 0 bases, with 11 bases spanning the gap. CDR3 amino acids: CASSVQPDSNQPQHF. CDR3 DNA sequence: TGCGCCAGCAGCGTACAGCCGGATAGCAATCAGCCCCAGCATTTT.

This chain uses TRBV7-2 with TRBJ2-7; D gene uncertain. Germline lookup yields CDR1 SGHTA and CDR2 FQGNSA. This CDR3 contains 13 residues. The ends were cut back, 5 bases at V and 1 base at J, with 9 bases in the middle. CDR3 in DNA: TGTGCCAGCAGCCCCCGGGCGTCCTACGAGCAGTACTTC. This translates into CASSPRASYEQYF.

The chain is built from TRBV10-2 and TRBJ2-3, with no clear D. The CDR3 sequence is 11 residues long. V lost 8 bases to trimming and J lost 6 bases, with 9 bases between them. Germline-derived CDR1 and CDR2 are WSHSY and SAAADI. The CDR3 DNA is TGCGCCAGCTACGGGCCGGATACGCAGTATTTT. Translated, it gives CASYGPDTQYF.

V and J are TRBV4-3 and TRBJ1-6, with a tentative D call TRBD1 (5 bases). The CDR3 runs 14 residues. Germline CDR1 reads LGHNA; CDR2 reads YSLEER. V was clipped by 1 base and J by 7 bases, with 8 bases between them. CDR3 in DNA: TGCGCCAGCAGCCAAGGGAGACAGAATTCACCCCTCCACTTT. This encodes CASSQGRQNSPLHF.

The CDR3 sequence: CASSQTEEQYF. CDR3 nucleotides: TGTGCCAGCAGCCAGACAGAAGAGCAGTACTTC. This chain links TRBV3-1 (or the pseudogene TRBV3-2) with TRBJ2-7; a weak D match, TRBD1 (5 bases). V lost 3 bases and J 7 bases, leaving 7 bases between the germline ends. The CDR3 spans 11 residues. CDR1 and CDR2 from the germline V gene are LGHDT and YNNKEL (reference sequence).

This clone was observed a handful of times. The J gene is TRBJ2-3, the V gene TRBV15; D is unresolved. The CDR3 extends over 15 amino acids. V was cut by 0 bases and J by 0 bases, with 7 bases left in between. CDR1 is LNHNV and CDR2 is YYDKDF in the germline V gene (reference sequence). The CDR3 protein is CATSRDSGSTDTQYF. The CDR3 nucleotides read TGTGCCACCAGCAGAGATTCTGGGAGCACAGATACGCAGTATTTT.

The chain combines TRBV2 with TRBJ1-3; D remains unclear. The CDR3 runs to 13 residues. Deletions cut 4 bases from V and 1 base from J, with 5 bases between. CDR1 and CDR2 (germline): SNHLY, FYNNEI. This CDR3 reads CASSGQSGNTIYF. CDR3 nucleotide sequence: TGTGCCAGCAGTGGTCAGTCTGGAAACACCATATATTTT.

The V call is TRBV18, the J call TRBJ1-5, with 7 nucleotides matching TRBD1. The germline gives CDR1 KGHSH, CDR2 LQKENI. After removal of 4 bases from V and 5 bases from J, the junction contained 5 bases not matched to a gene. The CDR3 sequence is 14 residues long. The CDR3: CASSRQGLDQPQHF. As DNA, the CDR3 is TGTGCCAGCTCACGACAGGGACTGGATCAGCCCCAGCATTTT.

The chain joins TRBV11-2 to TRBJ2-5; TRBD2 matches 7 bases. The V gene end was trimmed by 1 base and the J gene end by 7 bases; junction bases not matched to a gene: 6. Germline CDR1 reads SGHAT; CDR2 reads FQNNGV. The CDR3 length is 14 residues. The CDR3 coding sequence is TGTGCCAGCAGCTTAGGGGGGAGGGGCGGGACCCAGTACTTC. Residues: CASSLGGRGGTQYF. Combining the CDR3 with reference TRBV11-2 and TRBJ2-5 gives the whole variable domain EAGVAQSPRYKIIEKRQSVAFWCNPISGHATLYWYQQILGQGPKLLIQFQNNGVVDDSQLPKDRFSAERLKGVDSTLKIQPAKLEDSAVYLCASSLGGRGGTQYFGPGTRLLVL.

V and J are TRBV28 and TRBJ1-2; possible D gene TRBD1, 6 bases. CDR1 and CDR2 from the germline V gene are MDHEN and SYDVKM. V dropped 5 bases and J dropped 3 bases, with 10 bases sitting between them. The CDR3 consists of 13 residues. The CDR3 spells CASSTGQHYGYTF. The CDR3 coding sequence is TGTGCCAGCAGTACTGGACAGCACTATGGCTACACCTTC.

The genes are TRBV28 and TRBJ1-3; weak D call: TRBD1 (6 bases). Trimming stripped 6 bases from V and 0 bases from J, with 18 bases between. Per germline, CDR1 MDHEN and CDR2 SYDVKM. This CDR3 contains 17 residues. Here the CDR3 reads CASSVSGATNSGNTIYF. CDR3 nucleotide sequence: TGTGCCAGCAGCGTTTCAGGGGCGACCAACTCTGGAAACACCATATATTTT.

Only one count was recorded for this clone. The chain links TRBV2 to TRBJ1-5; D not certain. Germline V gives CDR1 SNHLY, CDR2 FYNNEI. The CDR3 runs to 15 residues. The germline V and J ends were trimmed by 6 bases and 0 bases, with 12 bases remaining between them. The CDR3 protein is CASRTDGDSNQPQHF. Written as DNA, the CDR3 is TGTGCCAGCAGGACGGACGGAGATAGCAATCAGCCCCAGCATTTT.

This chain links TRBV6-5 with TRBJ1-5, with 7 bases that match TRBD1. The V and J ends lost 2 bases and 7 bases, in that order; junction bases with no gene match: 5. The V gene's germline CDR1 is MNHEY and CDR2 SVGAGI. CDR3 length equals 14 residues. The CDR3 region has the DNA TGTGCCAGCAGTTACGAGGCAGGGGGACAGCCCCAGCATTTT. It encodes CASSYEAGGQPQHF.

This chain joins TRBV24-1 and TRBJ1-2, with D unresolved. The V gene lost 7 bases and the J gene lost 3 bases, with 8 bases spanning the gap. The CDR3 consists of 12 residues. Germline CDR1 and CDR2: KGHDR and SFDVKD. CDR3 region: CATRAVYYGYTF. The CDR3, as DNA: TGTGCCACCAGGGCAGTCTACTATGGCTACACCTTC.

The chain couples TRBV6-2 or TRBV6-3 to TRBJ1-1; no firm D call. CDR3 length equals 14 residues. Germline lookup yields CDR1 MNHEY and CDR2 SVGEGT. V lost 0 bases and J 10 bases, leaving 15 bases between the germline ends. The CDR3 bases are TGTGCCAGCAGTTACTCCGGTGGGGAGCAGGTAGCTTTCTTT. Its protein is CASSYSGGEQVAFF.

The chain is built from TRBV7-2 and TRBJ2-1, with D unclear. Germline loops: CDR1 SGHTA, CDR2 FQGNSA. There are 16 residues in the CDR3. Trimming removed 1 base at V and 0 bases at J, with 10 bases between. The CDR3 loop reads CASSLVGSSSYNEQFF. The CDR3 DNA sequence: TGTGCCAGCAGCTTAGTGGGGTCAAGCTCCTACAATGAGCAGTTCTTC.

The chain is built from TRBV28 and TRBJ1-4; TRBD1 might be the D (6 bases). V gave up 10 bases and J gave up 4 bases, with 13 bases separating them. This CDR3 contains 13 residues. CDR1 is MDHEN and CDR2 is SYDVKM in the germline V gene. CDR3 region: CATRGLDNEKLFF. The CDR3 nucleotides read TGTGCCACCCGGGGGCTAGATAATGAAAAACTGTTTTTT.

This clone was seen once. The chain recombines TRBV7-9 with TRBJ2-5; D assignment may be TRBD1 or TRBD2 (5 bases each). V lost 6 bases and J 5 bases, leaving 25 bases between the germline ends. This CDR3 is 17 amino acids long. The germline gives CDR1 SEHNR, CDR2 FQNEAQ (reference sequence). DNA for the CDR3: TGTGCCAGCAGACCTAGAGGGGTGAAAGCGGAAGAGGAGACCCAGTACTTC. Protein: CASRPRGVKAEEETQYF.

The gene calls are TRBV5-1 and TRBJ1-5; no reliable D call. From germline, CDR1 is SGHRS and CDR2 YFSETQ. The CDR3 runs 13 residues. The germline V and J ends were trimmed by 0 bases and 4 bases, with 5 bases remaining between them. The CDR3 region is CASSLGPNQPQHF. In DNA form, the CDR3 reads TGCGCCAGCAGCTTGGGGCCGAATCAGCCCCAGCATTTT.